The clone carrying this T cell receptor beta chain has only a few counts. Its antigen is unknown. A much larger clone differs from this one at a single base, so this may be a read error. This is likely a read error, given that the CDR3 carries no conserved phenylalanine or tryptophan at its end. This entry belongs to a study of Graves' ophthalmopathy and Graves' hyperthyroidism. This CDR3 contains 13 residues. The ends were cut back, 4 bases at V and 4 bases at J, with 10 bases in the middle. CDR1 LGHDT and CDR2 YNNKEL come from the germline V gene (reference sequence). Regarding the study as a whole: With a specificity of roughly 72% and a sensitivity of about 71%, the model predicted ophthalmopathy progression.

Researchers took RNA transcripts and amplified TCR beta CDR3 regions from them. The authors performed first-round RT-PCR with HTBI primers and then a second-round multiplex PCR. TCRdb analysed the multiplex PCR reads with MiXCR anew, one entry per CDR3 protein. The table has hundreds of thousands of distinct CDR3 sequences, over 20% seen once. Stable hyperthyroidism referred to disease that showed no ophthalmopathy within 18 months of follow-up. Sequenced: peripheral blood. The chain employs TRBV3-1 and TRBJ1-1; D ambiguous. The TCR originated in a young woman with stable Graves' hyperthyroidism. The CDR3 DNA reads TGTGCCAGCAGCCCTACCTTCAGCACTGAAGCTTTCTAT. This sequence encodes CASSPTFSTEAFY.